The rows below give T cell receptor beta chains drawn from one sample of a study of blood T cell repertoires in COVID-19. Generated by immunoSEQ multiplex PCR, the TCRdb table keeps only in-frame clones and is missing some. The table shows some 200,000 clones, with just under 90% occurring only once. Sequencing was carried out using peripheral blood. These receptors were collected from a woman between 65 and 79 years old with COVID-19, enrolled during active disease. The CDR3 runs from the conserved cysteine through the conserved F or W. Fields, in order: clone size, J gene, D gene, V gene, CDR3 protein, CDR3 DNA. A D gene is named only where the DNA matches it firmly. Clone size, where shown, is once, few, many, or a class for clones that have expanded.

size: NA
J: TRBJ1-2
D: TRBD1
V: TRBV19
CDR3: CASSIVGTGGEGYTF
DNA: TGTGCCAGTAGTATCGTCGGGACAGGGGGAGAAGGCTACACCTTC

size: NA
J: TRBJ2-3
D: TRBD2
V: TRBV25-1
CDR3: CASSDNAGVTDTQYF
DNA: TGTGCCAGCAGTGACAACGCGGGGGTCACAGATACGCAGTATTTT

size: NA
J: TRBJ1-2
D: TRBD1
V: TRBV30
CDR3: CAWNPMGTGTDGYTF
DNA: TGTGCCTGGAATCCGATGGGGACAGGGACCGATGGCTACACCTTC

size: once
J: TRBJ1-6
D: NA
V: TRBV25-1
CDR3: CASSELNYGGSNSPLHF
DNA: TGTGCCAGCAGTGAATTGAACTATGGGGGGTCTAATTCACCCCTCCACTTT

size: NA
J: TRBJ2-3
D: TRBD2
V: TRBV7-3
CDR3: CASSSATSGSTDTQYF
DNA: TGTGCCAGCAGCTCCGCGACTAGCGGGAGCACAGATACGCAGTATTTT

size: NA
J: TRBJ1-6
D: NA
V: TRBV5-6
CDR3: CASRRADNSPLHF
DNA: TGTGCCAGCAGGCGAGCCGATAATTCACCCCTCCACTTT

size: NA
J: TRBJ2-5
D: NA
V: TRBV7-9
CDR3: CASSPAGTGLETQYF
DNA: TGTGCCAGCAGCCCGGCCGGGACTGGCTTAGAGACCCAGTACTTC

size: NA
J: TRBJ1-2
D: NA
V: TRBV25-1
CDR3: CASRDTGYGYTF
DNA: TGTGCCAGCAGGGATACAGGCTATGGCTACACCTTC

size: NA
J: TRBJ2-3
D: NA
V: TRBV5-4
CDR3: CASSLDGFSTDTQYF
DNA: TGTGCCAGCAGCTTGGACGGGTTTAGCACAGATACGCAGTATTTT

size: few
J: TRBJ1-5
D: NA
V: TRBV15
CDR3: CATSRDLIDQPQHF
DNA: TGTGCCACCAGCAGAGATTTAATAGATCAGCCCCAGCATTTT